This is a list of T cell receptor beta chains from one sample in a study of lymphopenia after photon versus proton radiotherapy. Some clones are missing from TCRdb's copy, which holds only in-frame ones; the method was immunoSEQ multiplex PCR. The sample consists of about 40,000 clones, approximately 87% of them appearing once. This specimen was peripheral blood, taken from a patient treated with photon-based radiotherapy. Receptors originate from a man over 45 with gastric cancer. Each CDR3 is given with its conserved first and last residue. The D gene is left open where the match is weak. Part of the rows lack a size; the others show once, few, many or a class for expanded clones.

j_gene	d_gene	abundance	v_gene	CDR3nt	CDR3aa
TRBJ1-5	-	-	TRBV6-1	TGTGCCAGTCAGGACAGTTTAGAAAATCAGCCCCAGCATTTT	CASQDSLENQPQHF
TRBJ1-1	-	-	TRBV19	TGTGCCACCAAATGGGGGGTGAACACTGAAGCTTTCTTT	CATKWGVNTEAFF
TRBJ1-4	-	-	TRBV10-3	TGTGCCATCAGTGAGGGGACAACAACTAATGAAAAACTGTTTTTT	CAISEGTTTNEKLFF
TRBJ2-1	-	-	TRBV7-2	TGTGCCAGCAGCTTAGCCGCTAGCGGCCAAGGGGGTGAGCAGTTCTTC	CASSLAASGQGGEQFF
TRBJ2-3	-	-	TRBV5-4	TGTGCCAGCAGCTTGGAAGCAGGGGGGGATACGCAGTATTTT	CASSLEAGGDTQYF
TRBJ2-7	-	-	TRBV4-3	TGCGCCAGCAGCCCTAGCATCTCCTACGAGCAGTACTTC	CASSPSISYEQYF
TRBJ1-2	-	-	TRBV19	TGTGCCAGTAGGCCCGCCGGGGGGTGGCATGGCTACACCTTC	CASRPAGGWHGYTF
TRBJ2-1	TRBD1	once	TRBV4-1	TGCGCCAGCAGCCGATTTTCCGGGACAGGGTACGATGAGCAGTTCTTC	CASSRFSGTGYDEQFF
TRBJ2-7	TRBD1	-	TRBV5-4	TGTGCCAGCAGCAGGGGACAGGGGGACGAGCAGTACTTC	CASSRGQGDEQYF
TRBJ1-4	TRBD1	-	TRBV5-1	TGCGCCAGCAGCTTGGGGACAGGGGGCGTCCCTGAAAAACTGTTTTTT	CASSLGTGGVPEKLFF
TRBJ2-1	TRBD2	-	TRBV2	TGTGCCAGCAGTTTAACTAGCGGGCTCATTGTTGCATCCTACAATGAGCAGTTCTTC	CASSLTSGLIVASYNEQFF
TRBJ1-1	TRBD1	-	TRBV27	TGTGCCAGCAGGAGACAGGGGAACACTGAAGCTTTCTTT	CASRRQGNTEAFF
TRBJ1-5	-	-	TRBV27	TGTGCCAGCAGTTTTATAGGGCAGCCCCAGCATTTT	CASSFIGQPQHF
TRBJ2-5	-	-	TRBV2	TGTGCCAGCAGCGGAGGAGGTATGGAGACCCAGTACTTC	CASSGGGMETQYF
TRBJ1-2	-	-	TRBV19	TGTGCCAGTAGTATGGGACCCACCCACGAGGGCTACACCTTC	CASSMGPTHEGYTF
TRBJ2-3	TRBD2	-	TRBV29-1	TGCAGCGGAGGACTAGCAGCTAGCACAGATACGCAGTATTTT	CSGGLAASTDTQYF
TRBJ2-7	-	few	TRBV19	TGTGCCAGTAGCACTCGAGCCTACGAGCAGTACTTC	CASSTRAYEQYF
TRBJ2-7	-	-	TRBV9	TGTGCCAGCAGCACAGGGCAGAGTACCTACGAGCAGTACTTC	CASSTGQSTYEQYF
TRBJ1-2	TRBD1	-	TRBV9	TGTGCCAGCAGCCGCGGGACAGGGGGCGGGTATGGCTACACCTTC	CASSRGTGGGYGYTF
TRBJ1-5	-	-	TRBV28	TGTGCCAGCAGTTTCGGTAGGGAGCCCCAGCATTTT	CASSFGREPQHF